The sequence of this TCR beta chain was determined in a study of blood T cell repertoires in COVID-19. In the study overall: In each case, the material was cDNA or gDNA derived from T cells, B-cell-depleted T cells, or PBMCs.

In the study's own analysis: Amplification of reference gene primers provided the estimated nucleated cell counts. The assay was immunoSEQ multiplex PCR, and TCRdb's table has in-frame clones only and misses some. That table gives V, J and clone size, and the DNA gave D and trimming. Of approximately 270,000 clones in the sample, under 95% are singletons; the top ten hold about 3%. Germline trimming cut 2 bases from V and 4 bases from J; bases unmatched to any gene: 5. Germline values: CDR1 MDHEN, CDR2 SYDVKM. This CDR3 has 16 residues. Those enrolled, adults aged roughly 18 to 100 years, came from about two dozen US areas. Up to 2 weeks before entering the study, exposed participants had met a COVID-19 case.

The chain is built from TRBV28 and TRBJ2-1, with 10 bases that match TRBD1. The sequenced sample was PBMCs or T cells enriched from blood (not recorded which). The clonotype was recovered from a man aged 40-49 years who had been exposed to COVID-19. CDR3 bases: TGTGCCAGCAGTTTAGGCGGGACAGGGGCTTACAATGAGCAGTTCTTC. This codes for CASSLGGTGAYNEQFF.